A selection of T cell receptor beta chains follows, all from one sample in a study of cytomegalovirus exposure and HLA in healthy donors. Measured with immunoSEQ multiplex PCR; TCRdb has only the in-frame clones, and not every one. The sample includes approximately 95,000 clones, just under 80% of them seen just once. Material for sequencing was PBMCs. Receptors originate from a woman aged 40-49 years in good health and CMV-seropositive. The CDR3 runs from the conserved cysteine through the conserved F or W. Fields, in order: CDR3 protein, CDR3 DNA, V gene, clone size, J gene, D gene. A D gene is named only where the DNA matches it firmly. Size values are once, few and many counts, or a class for expanded clones, and some rows have none.

CDR3 protein: CASSPPWTGEKETQYF
CDR3 DNA: TGTGCCAGCTCACCACCATGGACAGGAGAGAAAGAGACCCAGTACTTC
V gene: TRBV18
clone size: .
J gene: TRBJ2-5
D gene: TRBD1

CDR3 protein: CASSYGTGSYGYTF
CDR3 DNA: TGTGCCAGCAGCTATGGGACAGGGAGCTATGGCTACACCTTC
V gene: TRBV7-3
clone size: .
J gene: TRBJ1-2
D gene: TRBD1

CDR3 protein: CASSLGSQAANTIYF
CDR3 DNA: TGTGCCAGCAGCTTGGGAAGTCAGGCCGCAAACACCATATATTTT
V gene: TRBV5-6
clone size: .
J gene: TRBJ1-3
D gene: .

CDR3 protein: CASSSLAGGDIEQFF
CDR3 DNA: TGTGCCAGCAGCTCTCTAGCGGGAGGTGATATTGAGCAGTTCTTC
V gene: TRBV7-9
clone size: .
J gene: TRBJ2-1
D gene: TRBD2

CDR3 protein: CASTLDPPGTQYF
CDR3 DNA: TGCGCCAGCACACTCGACCCACCGGGTACGCAGTATTTT
V gene: TRBV5-1
clone size: few
J gene: TRBJ2-3
D gene: .

CDR3 protein: CASSQGTSGNYEQYF
CDR3 DNA: TGCGCCAGCAGCCAAGGGACTAGCGGAAACTACGAGCAGTACTTC
V gene: TRBV4-1
clone size: .
J gene: TRBJ2-7
D gene: TRBD2

CDR3 protein: CASSPQVNSYEQYF
CDR3 DNA: TGTGCCAGCAGCCCCCAGGTAAACTCCTACGAGCAGTACTTC
V gene: TRBV7-9
clone size: .
J gene: TRBJ2-7
D gene: .

CDR3 protein: CASSDGDTQYF
CDR3 DNA: TGTGCCAGTAGTGACGGGGATACGCAGTATTTT
V gene: TRBV19
clone size: .
J gene: TRBJ2-3
D gene: .

CDR3 protein: CASSQEGISGPYEQYF
CDR3 DNA: TGCGCCAGCAGCCAAGAGGGGATTAGCGGGCCCTACGAGCAGTACTTC
V gene: TRBV4-1
clone size: few
J gene: TRBJ2-7
D gene: TRBD2

CDR3 protein: CSVGGFYEQYF
CDR3 DNA: TGCAGCGTCGGGGGTTTCTACGAGCAGTACTTC
V gene: TRBV29-1
clone size: once
J gene: TRBJ2-7
D gene: .

CDR3 protein: CASAPGTRVVGEQFF
CDR3 DNA: TGTGCCAGCGCCCCCGGGACTAGAGTTGTCGGTGAGCAGTTCTTC
V gene: TRBV28
clone size: .
J gene: TRBJ2-1
D gene: TRBD2

CDR3 protein: CASSSSGGNTGELFF
CDR3 DNA: TGTGCCAGCAGCTCGTCGGGGGGGAACACCGGGGAGCTGTTTTTT
V gene: TRBV7-3
clone size: .
J gene: TRBJ2-2
D gene: TRBD2

CDR3 protein: CASSLPYRTSSYEQYF
CDR3 DNA: TGTGCCAGCAGCCTGCCCTACAGGACTAGCTCCTACGAGCAGTACTTC
V gene: TRBV5-5
clone size: .
J gene: TRBJ2-7
D gene: TRBD2

CDR3 protein: CASSPGTGAADTQYF
CDR3 DNA: TGTGCCAGCAGCCCCGGGACAGGGGCGGCAGATACGCAGTATTTT
V gene: TRBV7-9
clone size: once
J gene: TRBJ2-3
D gene: TRBD1

CDR3 protein: CASSPDTNQPQHF
CDR3 DNA: TGTGCCAGCTCACCGGACACTAATCAGCCCCAGCATTTT
V gene: TRBV18
clone size: .
J gene: TRBJ1-5
D gene: .

CDR3 protein: CASSLGTVYEQYF
CDR3 DNA: TGCGCCAGCAGCCTCGGGACAGTCTACGAGCAGTACTTC
V gene: TRBV4-1
clone size: .
J gene: TRBJ2-7
D gene: TRBD1

CDR3 protein: CASSEGLASDTQYF
CDR3 DNA: TGCGCCAGCAGCGAGGGACTAGCGTCGGATACGCAGTATTTT
V gene: TRBV5-1
clone size: .
J gene: TRBJ2-3
D gene: TRBD2

CDR3 protein: CSSSYEQYF
CDR3 DNA: TGCAGTTCATCCTACGAGCAGTACTTC
V gene: TRBV20-1
clone size: .
J gene: TRBJ2-7
D gene: .

CDR3 protein: CASSLGLAETQYF
CDR3 DNA: TGTGCCAGCAGCTTAGGTCTAGCAGAGACCCAGTACTTC
V gene: TRBV7-2
clone size: .
J gene: TRBJ2-5
D gene: .

CDR3 protein: CASSSASLDSGEKLFF
CDR3 DNA: TGTGCCAGCAGCTCAGCAAGCTTGGACAGTGGCGAAAAACTGTTTTTT
V gene: TRBV7-9
clone size: .
J gene: TRBJ1-4
D gene: .

CDR3 protein: CASSYSGAADNSPLHF
CDR3 DNA: TGTGCCAGCAGTTACTCGGGGGCCGCGGATAATTCACCCCTCCACTTT
V gene: TRBV6-5
clone size: once
J gene: TRBJ1-6
D gene: .

CDR3 protein: CASSLRGRDTEQYF
CDR3 DNA: TGTGCCAGCAGTTTAAGGGGGAGGGATACCGAGCAGTACTTC
V gene: TRBV27
clone size: .
J gene: TRBJ2-7
D gene: .

CDR3 protein: CASGTGANTGELFF
CDR3 DNA: TGTGCCAGTGGGACAGGGGCGAACACCGGGGAGCTGTTTTTT
V gene: TRBV6-4
clone size: .
J gene: TRBJ2-2
D gene: TRBD1

CDR3 protein: CASSLRSWTSVYNEQFF
CDR3 DNA: TGTGCCAGCAGCTTGAGGTCTTGGACTAGCGTGTACAATGAGCAGTTCTTC
V gene: TRBV5-6
clone size: .
J gene: TRBJ2-1
D gene: TRBD2

CDR3 protein: CASSLGRATDTQYF
CDR3 DNA: TGTGCCAGCAGCTTAGGGAGAGCCACAGATACGCAGTATTTT
V gene: TRBV11-3
clone size: few
J gene: TRBJ2-3
D gene: .

CDR3 protein: CASSSLSGGYRYGYTF
CDR3 DNA: TGTGCCAGCAGCTCATTGTCGGGGGGCTACCGCTATGGCTACACCTTC
V gene: TRBV5-4
clone size: once
J gene: TRBJ1-2
D gene: .

CDR3 protein: CASSLGGGQGYGYTF
CDR3 DNA: TGCGCCAGCAGCTTGGGGGGAGGACAGGGCTATGGCTACACCTTC
V gene: TRBV5-1
clone size: .
J gene: TRBJ1-2
D gene: TRBD1

CDR3 protein: CASSQVQGRTDTQYF
CDR3 DNA: TGCGCCAGCAGCCAAGTTCAGGGGCGCACAGATACGCAGTATTTT
V gene: TRBV4-1
clone size: few
J gene: TRBJ2-3
D gene: .

CDR3 protein: CASSRLAGSSYNEQFF
CDR3 DNA: TGTGCCAGCTCTCGACTAGCGGGGAGCTCCTACAATGAGCAGTTCTTC
V gene: TRBV18
clone size: .
J gene: TRBJ2-1
D gene: TRBD2

CDR3 protein: CASSEADRGLYEQYF
CDR3 DNA: TGCGCCAGCAGTGAAGCTGACAGGGGGCTATACGAGCAGTACTTC
V gene: TRBV10-1
clone size: .
J gene: TRBJ2-7
D gene: TRBD1

CDR3 protein: CASRGAAYGSYEQYF
CDR3 DNA: TGTGCCAGCAGGGGGGCTGCCTACGGCAGCTACGAGCAGTACTTC
V gene: TRBV6-5
clone size: .
J gene: TRBJ2-7
D gene: .

CDR3 protein: CSSSLAEARNTGELFF
CDR3 DNA: TGTTCCAGCAGCTTAGCGGAGGCCCGGAACACCGGGGAGCTGTTTTTT
V gene: TRBV7-9
clone size: .
J gene: TRBJ2-2
D gene: .

CDR3 protein: CASRLAGGPPYEQYF
CDR3 DNA: TGTGCCAGCAGGCTAGCGGGTGGGCCCCCCTACGAGCAGTACTTC
V gene: TRBV27
clone size: .
J gene: TRBJ2-7
D gene: TRBD2

CDR3 protein: CASSEYAASAGIYGYTF
CDR3 DNA: TGTGCCAGCAGTGAATATGCAGCCTCGGCGGGAATATATGGCTACACCTTC
V gene: TRBV25-1
clone size: .
J gene: TRBJ1-2
D gene: .

CDR3 protein: CASSATGPYEQYF
CDR3 DNA: TGTGCCAGCAGTGCGACAGGGCCCTACGAGCAGTACTTC
V gene: TRBV6-5
clone size: .
J gene: TRBJ2-7
D gene: TRBD1

CDR3 protein: CASSLHSPGQGPYEQYF
CDR3 DNA: TGTGCCAGCAGTTTACATAGTCCGGGACAGGGACCCTACGAGCAGTACTTC
V gene: TRBV27
clone size: .
J gene: TRBJ2-7
D gene: TRBD1

CDR3 protein: CAISEGGENEKLFF
CDR3 DNA: TGTGCCATCAGTGAAGGGGGAGAAAATGAAAAACTGTTTTTT
V gene: TRBV10-3
clone size: .
J gene: TRBJ1-4
D gene: .

CDR3 protein: CASSRDRGANSPLHF
CDR3 DNA: TGTGCCAGCAGTCGGGACAGGGGGGCCAATTCACCCCTCCACTTT
V gene: TRBV6-1
clone size: .
J gene: TRBJ1-6
D gene: TRBD1

CDR3 protein: CSVETSGIPYEQYF
CDR3 DNA: TGCAGCGTAGAGACTAGCGGGATCCCCTACGAGCAGTACTTC
V gene: TRBV29-1
clone size: .
J gene: TRBJ2-7
D gene: TRBD2

CDR3 protein: CASSKQREPCTDTQYF
CDR3 DNA: TGTGCCAGCAGCAAGCAGCGGGAGCCCTGCACAGATACGCAGTATTTT
V gene: TRBV21-1
clone size: .
J gene: TRBJ2-3
D gene: .

CDR3 protein: CASSLVVGADGYTF
CDR3 DNA: TGTGCCAGCAGCTTGGTAGTGGGGGCCGATGGCTACACCTTC
V gene: TRBV5-5
clone size: few
J gene: TRBJ1-2
D gene: .

CDR3 protein: CASSSLGAQAYNEQFF
CDR3 DNA: TGTGCCAGCAGCTCCCTAGGGGCCCAGGCTTACAATGAGCAGTTCTTC
V gene: TRBV7-2
clone size: .
J gene: TRBJ2-1
D gene: .

CDR3 protein: CASSQREGHEQYF
CDR3 DNA: TGTGCCAGCAGTCAGCGGGAGGGCCACGAGCAGTACTTC
V gene: TRBV4-2
clone size: .
J gene: TRBJ2-7
D gene: TRBD2

CDR3 protein: CASSVEVAGDPQYF
CDR3 DNA: TGTGCCAGCAGCGTAGAAGTAGCGGGAGATCCCCAGTACTTC
V gene: TRBV9
clone size: once
J gene: TRBJ2-5
D gene: TRBD2

CDR3 protein: CASRLGQGQVYGYTF
CDR3 DNA: TGTGCCAGCAGGTTGGGTCAGGGACAGGTCTATGGCTACACCTTC
V gene: TRBV2
clone size: .
J gene: TRBJ1-2
D gene: TRBD1

CDR3 protein: CASSILPTGPKNIQYF
CDR3 DNA: TGTGCCAGCTCCATTCTTCCTACAGGGCCCAAAAACATTCAGTACTTC
V gene: TRBV18
clone size: .
J gene: TRBJ2-4
D gene: .

CDR3 protein: CASLDWGWGQFF
CDR3 DNA: TGCGCCAGCTTGGACTGGGGATGGGGGCAGTTCTTC
V gene: TRBV10-2
clone size: .
J gene: TRBJ2-1
D gene: .

CDR3 protein: CASSRQEPGTEAFF
CDR3 DNA: TGTGCCAGTAGCAGACAGGAACCGGGGACTGAAGCTTTCTTT
V gene: TRBV19
clone size: .
J gene: TRBJ1-1
D gene: .

CDR3 protein: CASSSAIATDTQYF
CDR3 DNA: TGCGCCAGCAGTTCCGCGATAGCGACAGATACGCAGTATTTT
V gene: TRBV10-1
clone size: .
J gene: TRBJ2-3
D gene: .